This is a list of T cell receptor beta chains from one sample in a study of cytomegalovirus exposure and HLA in healthy donors. Profiling relied on immunoSEQ multiplex PCR, and the TCRdb table lists in-frame clones only, not all of them. In the table there are about 87,000 clones, 65% to 75% of which are singletons. The specimen was PBMCs. These receptors were collected from a man younger than 45 in good health and CMV-seropositive. CDR3s include the opening cysteine and the closing phenylalanine or tryptophan. The D gene is left open where the match is weak. The size entry is marked missing in some rows and otherwise reads once, few, many or a size class.

V gene	clone size	J gene	D gene	CDR3 protein	CDR3 DNA
TRBV9	.	TRBJ2-1	.	CASNVEGIAYNEQFF	TGTGCCAGCAACGTCGAGGGTATCGCCTACAATGAGCAGTTCTTC
TRBV18	.	TRBJ1-5	.	CASSPIPGALNQPQHF	TGTGCCAGCTCACCCATCCCAGGCGCTCTTAATCAGCCCCAGCATTTT
TRBV2	.	TRBJ1-1	.	CASIPGTSNTEAFF	TGTGCCAGCATTCCCGGGACATCGAACACTGAAGCTTTCTTT
TRBV5-1	.	TRBJ2-6	TRBD2	CASSLGAGGPSGANVLTF	TGCGCCAGCAGCTTGGGAGCGGGGGGGCCCTCTGGGGCCAACGTCCTGACTTTC
TRBV19	.	TRBJ2-3	TRBD2	CASSIFGEGPRTDTQYF	TGTGCCAGTAGTATATTCGGGGAGGGCCCCCGCACAGATACGCAGTATTTT
TRBV14	.	TRBJ2-1	TRBD1	CASSQGTDSPNEQFF	TGTGCCAGCAGCCAGGGGACAGACTCTCCCAATGAGCAGTTCTTC
TRBV7-6	.	TRBJ2-7	.	CASSSLGHPYEQYF	TGTGCCAGCAGCTCCCTGGGGCACCCCTACGAGCAGTACTTC
TRBV4-2	once	TRBJ1-4	.	CASSQGGVNEKLFF	TGTGCCAGCAGCCAAGGGGGGGTAAATGAAAAACTGTTTTTT
TRBV7-6	once	TRBJ2-2	.	CASSLVGRGTGELFF	TGTGCCAGCAGCTTAGTCGGGAGAGGAACCGGGGAGCTGTTTTTT
TRBV5-4	once	TRBJ2-5	.	CASSLYSQETQYF	TGTGCCAGCAGCTTGTACAGCCAAGAGACCCAGTACTTC
TRBV2	.	TRBJ1-3	.	CASRLRVGNTIYF	TGTGCCAGCAGGCTACGAGTGGGAAACACCATATATTTT
TRBV7-9	few	TRBJ1-1	.	CASSLDQGFPEAFF	TGTGCCAGCAGCTTAGACCAGGGATTCCCTGAAGCTTTCTTT
TRBV5-8	.	TRBJ1-1	.	CASSLETGVNTEAFF	TGTGCCAGCAGCTTGGAGACAGGAGTGAACACTGAAGCTTTCTTT
TRBV13	.	TRBJ2-3	TRBD1	CASSSRTGADTQYF	TGTGCCAGCAGCTCCCGGACAGGCGCAGATACGCAGTATTTT
TRBV30	.	TRBJ2-1	.	CAWSVQQADINEQFF	TGTGCCTGGAGTGTACAGCAGGCGGACATCAATGAGCAGTTCTTC
TRBV6-5	.	TRBJ1-4	.	CASSIQATNEKLFF	TGTGCCAGCAGTATACAGGCAACTAATGAAAAACTGTTTTTT
TRBV27	.	TRBJ2-2	TRBD1	CASSLTGGAGGELFF	TGTGCCAGCAGTCTTACAGGGGGCGCGGGCGGGGAGCTGTTTTTT
TRBV5-8	.	TRBJ2-3	TRBD1	CASSLGDRGGDTQYF	TGTGCCAGCAGCTTGGGAGACAGGGGAGGAGATACGCAGTATTTT
TRBV5-6	.	TRBJ2-3	TRBD1	CASSLGQGRSTDTQYF	TGTGCCAGCAGCCTGGGACAGGGAAGGAGCACAGATACGCAGTATTTT
TRBV18	.	TRBJ2-3	.	CASSPSYTGTATQYF	TGTGCCAGCTCACCCTCCTACACAGGAACTGCTACGCAGTATTTT
TRBV7-9	.	TRBJ2-1	.	CASRISGVRDNEQFF	TGTGCCAGCAGAATATCCGGAGTCCGAGACAATGAGCAGTTCTTC
TRBV27	once	TRBJ2-1	TRBD1	CASSLRAGTGRLNEQFF	TGTGCCAGCAGTCTTCGTGCCGGGACAGGGAGGTTGAATGAGCAGTTCTTC
TRBV5-8	.	TRBJ1-5	.	CASSLGGYSNQPQHF	TGTGCCAGCAGCTTGGGAGGTTATAGCAATCAGCCCCAGCATTTT
TRBV6-5	few	TRBJ1-4	TRBD1	CASSLGTGQEKLFF	TGTGCCAGCAGTCTCGGGACAGGGCAAGAAAAACTGTTTTTT
TRBV10-3	.	TRBJ1-1	.	CAISATGRTWNTEAFF	TGTGCCATCAGTGCTACAGGGAGAACGTGGAACACTGAAGCTTTCTTT
TRBV23-1	few	TRBJ2-3	.	CASSQPMVGTDTQYF	TGCGCCAGCAGTCAACCCATGGTAGGCACAGATACGCAGTATTTT